This T cell receptor beta chain was profiled in a study of cytomegalovirus exposure and HLA in healthy donors. The CDR3 covers 16 residues. The V segment lost 5 bases and the J segment 5 bases; nucleotides outside the gene matches: 10. Germline V CDR1 and CDR2: SGHRS, YFSETQ. Points on this clone: Its antigen is unknown.

Here immunoSEQ multiplex PCR was the method, and the copy in TCRdb shows in-frame clones only, minus some. Of approximately 82,000 clones in the sample, approximately 95% were seen once. Study-wide points: It was 164 TCR beta chains that were listed as cytomegalovirus-associated.

Sequenced material: PBMCs. The chain recombines TRBV5-1 with TRBJ2-2, with TRBD1 matching 9 bases. This receptor was taken from a woman younger than 35 in good health and CMV-seronegative. CDR3: CASSLNPGQGTGELFF. CDR3 sequence (DNA): TGCGCCAGCAGTCTTAATCCCGGACAGGGGACCGGGGAGCTGTTTTTT.